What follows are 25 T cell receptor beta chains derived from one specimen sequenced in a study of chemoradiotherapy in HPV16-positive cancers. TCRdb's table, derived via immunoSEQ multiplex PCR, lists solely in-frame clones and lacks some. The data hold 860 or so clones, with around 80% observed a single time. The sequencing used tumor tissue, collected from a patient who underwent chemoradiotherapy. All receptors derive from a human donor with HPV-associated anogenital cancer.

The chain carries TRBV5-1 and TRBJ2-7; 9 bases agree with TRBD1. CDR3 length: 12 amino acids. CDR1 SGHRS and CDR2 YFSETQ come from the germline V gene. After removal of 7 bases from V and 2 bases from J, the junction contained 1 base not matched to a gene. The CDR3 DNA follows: TGCGCCAGCGGACAGGGGCCCTACGAGCAGTACTTC. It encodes CASGQGPYEQYF.

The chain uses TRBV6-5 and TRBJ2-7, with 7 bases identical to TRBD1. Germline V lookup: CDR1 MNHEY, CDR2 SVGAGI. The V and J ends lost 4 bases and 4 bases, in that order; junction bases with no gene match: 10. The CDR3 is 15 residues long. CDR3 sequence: CASSFRLAQGYEQYF. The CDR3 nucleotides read TGTGCCAGCAGTTTCCGTTTAGCACAGGGGTACGAGCAGTACTTC.

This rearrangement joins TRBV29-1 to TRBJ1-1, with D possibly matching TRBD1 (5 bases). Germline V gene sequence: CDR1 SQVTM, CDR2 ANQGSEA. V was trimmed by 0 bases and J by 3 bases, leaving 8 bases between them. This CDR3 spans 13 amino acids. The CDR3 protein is CSVEEGGDTEAFF. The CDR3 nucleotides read TGCAGCGTTGAAGAGGGGGGGGACACTGAAGCTTTCTTT.

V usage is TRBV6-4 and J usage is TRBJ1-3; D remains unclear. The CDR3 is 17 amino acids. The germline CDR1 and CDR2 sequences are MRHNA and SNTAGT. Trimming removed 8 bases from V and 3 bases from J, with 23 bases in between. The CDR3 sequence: CASLAPFGFFCGNTIYF. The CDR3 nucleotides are TGTGCCAGCCTGGCTCCCTTCGGATTTTTCTGTGGAAACACCATATATTTT.

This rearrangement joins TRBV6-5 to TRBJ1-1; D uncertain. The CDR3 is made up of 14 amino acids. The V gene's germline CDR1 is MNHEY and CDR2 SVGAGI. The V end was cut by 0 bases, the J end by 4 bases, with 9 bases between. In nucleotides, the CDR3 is TGTGCCAGCAGTTACTCAGGGAGGGTCACTGAAGCTTTCTTT. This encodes CASSYSGRVTEAFF.

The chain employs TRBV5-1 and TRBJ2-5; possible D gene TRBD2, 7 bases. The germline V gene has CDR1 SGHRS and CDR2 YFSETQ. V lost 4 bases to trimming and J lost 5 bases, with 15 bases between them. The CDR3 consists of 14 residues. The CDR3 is CASSRARGGETQYF. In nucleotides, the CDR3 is TGCGCCAGCAGCCGCGCCAGGGGAGGGGAGACCCAGTACTTC. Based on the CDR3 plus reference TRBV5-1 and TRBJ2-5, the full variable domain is KAGVTQTPRYLIKTRGQQVTLSCSPISGHRSVSWYQQTPGQGLQFLFEYFSETQRNKGNFPGRFSGRQFSNSRSEMNVSTLELGDSALYLCASSRARGGETQYFGPGTRLLVL.

CDR3 nucleotides: TGTGCCAGCAGTTACTCGACCGGACTAGTAGCTGAAGCTTTCTTT. As protein: CASSYSTGLVAEAFF. The genes are TRBV6-5 and TRBJ1-1; no reliable D call. V dropped 0 bases and J dropped 6 bases, with 14 bases sitting between them. CDR3 length: 15 residues. In germline, CDR1 is MNHEY, CDR2 SVGAGI.

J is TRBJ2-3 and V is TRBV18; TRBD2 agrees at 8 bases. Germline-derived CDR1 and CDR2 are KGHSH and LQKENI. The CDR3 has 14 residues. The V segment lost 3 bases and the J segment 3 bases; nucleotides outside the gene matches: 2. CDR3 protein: CASSPTGGTDTQYF. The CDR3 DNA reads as TGTGCCAGCTCACCCACGGGAGGGACAGATACGCAGTATTTT.

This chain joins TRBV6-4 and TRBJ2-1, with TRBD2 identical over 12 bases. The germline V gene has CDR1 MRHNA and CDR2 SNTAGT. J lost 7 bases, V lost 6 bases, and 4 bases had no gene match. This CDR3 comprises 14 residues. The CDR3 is CASSMGLAGNEQFF. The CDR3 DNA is TGTGCCAGCAGCATGGGACTAGCGGGTAATGAGCAGTTCTTC.

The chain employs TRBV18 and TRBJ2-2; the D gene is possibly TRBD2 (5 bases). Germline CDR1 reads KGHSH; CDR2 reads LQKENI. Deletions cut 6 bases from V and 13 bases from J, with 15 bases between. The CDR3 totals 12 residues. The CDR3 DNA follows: TGTGCCAGCTCGCCTAGACCGGGGAGGCTGTTTTTT. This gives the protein CASSPRPGRLFF.

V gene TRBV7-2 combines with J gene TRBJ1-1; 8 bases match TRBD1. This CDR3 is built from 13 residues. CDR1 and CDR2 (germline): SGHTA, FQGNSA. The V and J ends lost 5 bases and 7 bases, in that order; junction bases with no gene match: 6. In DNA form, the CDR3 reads TGTGCCAGCAGCCCCGGACAGGGCGGTGAAGCTTTCTTT. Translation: CASSPGQGGEAFF.

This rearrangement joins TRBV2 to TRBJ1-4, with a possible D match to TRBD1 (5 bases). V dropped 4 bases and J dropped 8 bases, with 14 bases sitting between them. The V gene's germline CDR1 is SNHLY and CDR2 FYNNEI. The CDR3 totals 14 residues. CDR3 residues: CASSVEGKDEKLFF. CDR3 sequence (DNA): TGTGCCAGCAGTGTGGAGGGGAAGGACGAAAAACTGTTTTTT.

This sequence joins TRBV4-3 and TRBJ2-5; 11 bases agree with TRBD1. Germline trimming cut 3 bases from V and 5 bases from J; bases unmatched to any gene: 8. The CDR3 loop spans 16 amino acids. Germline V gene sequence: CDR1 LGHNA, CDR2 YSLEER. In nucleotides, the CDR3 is TGCGCCAGCAGCCAGGATACCGGGACAGGGGGGGAGACCCAGTACTTC. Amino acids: CASSQDTGTGGETQYF.

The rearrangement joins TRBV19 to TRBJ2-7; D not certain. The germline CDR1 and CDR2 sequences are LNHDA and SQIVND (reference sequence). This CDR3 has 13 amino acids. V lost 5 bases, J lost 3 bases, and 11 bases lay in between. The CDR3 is CASSPGLVYEQYF. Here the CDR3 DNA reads TGTGCCAGTAGTCCCGGGCTGGTCTACGAGCAGTACTTC.

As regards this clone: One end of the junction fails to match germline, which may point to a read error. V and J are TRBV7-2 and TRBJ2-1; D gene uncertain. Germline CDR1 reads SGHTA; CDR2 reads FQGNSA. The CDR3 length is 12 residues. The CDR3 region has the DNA TGTGCCAGCAGCCACGCGGCCTCCGCAAGAATCTTC. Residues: CASSHAASARIF.

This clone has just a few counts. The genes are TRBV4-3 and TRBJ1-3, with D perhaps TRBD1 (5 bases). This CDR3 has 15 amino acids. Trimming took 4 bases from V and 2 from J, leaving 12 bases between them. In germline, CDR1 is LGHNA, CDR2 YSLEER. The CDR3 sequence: CASSPQTGAGNTIYF. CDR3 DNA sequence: TGCGCCAGCAGCCCCCAAACGGGGGCTGGAAACACCATATATTTT.

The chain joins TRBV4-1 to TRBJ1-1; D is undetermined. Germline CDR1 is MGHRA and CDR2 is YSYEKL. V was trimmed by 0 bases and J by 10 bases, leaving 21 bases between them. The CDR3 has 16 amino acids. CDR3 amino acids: CASSQDRVRGTLGAFF. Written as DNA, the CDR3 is TGCGCCAGCAGCCAAGATCGGGTTCGGGGAACACTGGGAGCTTTCTTT.

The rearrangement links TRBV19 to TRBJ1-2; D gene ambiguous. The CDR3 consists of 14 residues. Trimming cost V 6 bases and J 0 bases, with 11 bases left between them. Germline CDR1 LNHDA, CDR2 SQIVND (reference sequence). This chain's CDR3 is CASRRQIANYGYTF. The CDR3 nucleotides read TGTGCCAGTAGGAGGCAGATAGCTAACTATGGCTACACCTTC. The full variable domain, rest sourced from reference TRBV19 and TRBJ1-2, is DGGITQSPKYLFRKEGQNVTLSCEQNLNHDAMYWYRQDPGQGLRLIYYSQIVNDFQKGDIAEGYSVSREKKESFPLTVTSAQKNPTAFYLCASRRQIANYGYTFGSGTRLTVV.

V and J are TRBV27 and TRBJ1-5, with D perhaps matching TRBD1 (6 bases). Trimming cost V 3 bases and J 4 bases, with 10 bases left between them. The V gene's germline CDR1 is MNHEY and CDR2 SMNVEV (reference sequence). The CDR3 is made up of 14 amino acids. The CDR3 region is CASSFQQGNQPQHF. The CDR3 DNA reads TGTGCCAGCAGTTTTCAGCAGGGGAATCAGCCCCAGCATTTT.

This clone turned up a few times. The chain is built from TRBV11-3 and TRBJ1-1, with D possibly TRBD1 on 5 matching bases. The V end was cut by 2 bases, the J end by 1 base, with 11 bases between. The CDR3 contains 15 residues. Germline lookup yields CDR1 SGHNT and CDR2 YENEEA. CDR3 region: CASSLSGGGNTEAFF. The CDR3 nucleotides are TGTGCCAGCAGCTTATCCGGGGGGGGGAACACTGAAGCTTTCTTT.

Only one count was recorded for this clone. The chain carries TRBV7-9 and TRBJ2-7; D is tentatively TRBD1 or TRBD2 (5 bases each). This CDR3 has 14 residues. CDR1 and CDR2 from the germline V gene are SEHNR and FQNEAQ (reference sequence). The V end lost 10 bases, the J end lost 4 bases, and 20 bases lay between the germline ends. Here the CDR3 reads CATESADSGYEQYF. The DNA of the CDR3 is TGTGCCACCGAGTCTGCGGACTCAGGGTACGAGCAGTACTTC.

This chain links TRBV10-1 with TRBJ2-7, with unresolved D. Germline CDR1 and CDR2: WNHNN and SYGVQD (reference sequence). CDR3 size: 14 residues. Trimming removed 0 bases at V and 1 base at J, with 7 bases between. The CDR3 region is CASSESGKSYEQYF. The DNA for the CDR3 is TGCGCCAGCAGTGAGTCTGGCAAATCCTACGAGCAGTACTTC.

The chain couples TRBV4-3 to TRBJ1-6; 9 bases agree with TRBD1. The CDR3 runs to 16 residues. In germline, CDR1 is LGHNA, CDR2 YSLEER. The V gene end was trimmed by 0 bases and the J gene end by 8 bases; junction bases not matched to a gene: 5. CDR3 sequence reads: CASSQDIGDRDSPLHF. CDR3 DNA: TGCGCCAGCAGCCAAGATATAGGGGACAGGGATTCACCCCTCCACTTT.

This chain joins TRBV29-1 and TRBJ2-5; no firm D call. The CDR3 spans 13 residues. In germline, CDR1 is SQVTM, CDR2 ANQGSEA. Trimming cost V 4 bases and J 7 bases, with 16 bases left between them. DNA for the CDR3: TGCAGCGTTGCGCCGGGTGCCTTGATGACCCAGTACTTC. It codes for CSVAPGALMTQYF. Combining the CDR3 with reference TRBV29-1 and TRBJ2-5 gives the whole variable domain SAVISQKPSRDICQRGTSLTIQCQVDSQVTMMFWYRQQPGQSLTLIATANQGSEATYESGFVIDKFPISRPNLTFSTLTVSNMSPEDSSIYLCSVAPGALMTQYFGPGTRLLVL.

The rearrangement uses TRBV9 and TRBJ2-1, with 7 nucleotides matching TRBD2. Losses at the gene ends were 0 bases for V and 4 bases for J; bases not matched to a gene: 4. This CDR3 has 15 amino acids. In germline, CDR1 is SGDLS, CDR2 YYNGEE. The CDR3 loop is CASSVGPSGYNEQFF. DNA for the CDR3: TGTGCCAGCAGCGTAGGCCCTAGCGGTTACAATGAGCAGTTCTTC.